These T cell receptor beta chains were read from a single sample in a study of STAT5B mutations in CD4+ large granular lymphocyte leukemia. Method: immunoSEQ multiplex PCR; TCRdb's copy keeps in-frame clones and lacks some. This table has more than 6,000 clones, less than 80% appearing once. Source material: PBMCs. These receptors all come from a woman in her 70s with CD4+ T-cell large granular lymphocyte leukemia. The CDR3 runs from the conserved cysteine through the conserved F or W. A D gene is named only where the DNA matches it firmly. Clone size appears in some rows only: once, few, many, or a class for an expanded clone.

v_gene: TRBV9; d_gene: .; abundance: once; j_gene: TRBJ2-1; CDR3aa: CASSPRTHTGNEQFF; CDR3nt: TGTGCCAGCAGCCCGCGGACCCATACTGGCAATGAGCAGTTCTTC
v_gene: TRBV11-1; d_gene: TRBD2; abundance: .; j_gene: TRBJ2-1; CDR3aa: CASRVRGGRSGNEQFF; CDR3nt: TGTGCCAGCAGAGTGCGGGGCGGGAGATCGGGCAATGAGCAGTTCTTC
v_gene: TRBV18; d_gene: .; abundance: few; j_gene: TRBJ1-2; CDR3aa: CASSPDSNYGYTF; CDR3nt: TGTGCCAGCTCACCGGACAGTAACTATGGCTACACCTTC
v_gene: TRBV27; d_gene: .; abundance: .; j_gene: TRBJ2-7; CDR3aa: CASRSSGHEQYF; CDR3nt: TGTGCCAGCCGTTCCTCGGGGCACGAGCAGTACTTC
v_gene: TRBV2; d_gene: TRBD1; abundance: once; j_gene: TRBJ2-7; CDR3aa: CASSRETGGYEQYF; CDR3nt: TGTGCCAGCAGCCGAGAGACAGGGGGCTACGAGCAGTACTTC
v_gene: TRBV7-9; d_gene: .; abundance: .; j_gene: TRBJ2-2; CDR3aa: CASSLGGARTGELFF; CDR3nt: TGTGCCAGCAGCTTAGGGGGGGCGCGGACCGGGGAGCTGTTTTTT
v_gene: TRBV28; d_gene: TRBD1; abundance: .; j_gene: TRBJ1-6; CDR3aa: CASSSTGTANSPLHF; CDR3nt: TGTGCCAGCAGTTCAACCGGGACAGCGAATTCACCCCTCCACTTT
v_gene: TRBV28; d_gene: .; abundance: .; j_gene: TRBJ2-5; CDR3aa: CASIGGQFGATQYF; CDR3nt: TGTGCCAGCATCGGGGGGCAGTTCGGCGCGACCCAGTACTTC
v_gene: TRBV6-6; d_gene: TRBD1; abundance: .; j_gene: TRBJ1-4; CDR3aa: CASRLPGTDEKLFF; CDR3nt: TGTGCCAGCAGACTTCCAGGGACAGACGAAAAACTGTTTTTT
v_gene: TRBV7-3; d_gene: .; abundance: .; j_gene: TRBJ2-1; CDR3aa: CASSLQGDYNEQFF; CDR3nt: TGTGCCAGCAGCTTACAAGGGGACTACAATGAGCAGTTCTTC
v_gene: TRBV4-2; d_gene: .; abundance: few; j_gene: TRBJ1-5; CDR3aa: CASSQVGAEGDQPQHF; CDR3nt: TGTGCCAGCAGCCAAGTAGGCGCAGAGGGTGATCAGCCCCAGCATTTT
v_gene: TRBV19; d_gene: TRBD1; abundance: .; j_gene: TRBJ1-5; CDR3aa: CASSIEQGIQPQHF; CDR3nt: TGTGCCAGTAGTATAGAACAGGGGATACAGCCCCAGCATTTT
v_gene: TRBV4-3; d_gene: TRBD2; abundance: .; j_gene: TRBJ2-3; CDR3aa: CASSLTWGGTDTQYF; CDR3nt: TGCGCCAGCAGCCTCACGTGGGGGGGTACAGATACGCAGTATTTT
v_gene: TRBV7-8; d_gene: TRBD1; abundance: few; j_gene: TRBJ1-1; CDR3aa: CASSKRQGGEAFF; CDR3nt: TGTGCCAGCAGCAAAAGACAGGGTGGGGAAGCTTTCTTT
v_gene: TRBV28; d_gene: .; abundance: .; j_gene: TRBJ1-3; CDR3aa: CASINAGDSGNTIYF; CDR3nt: TGTGCCAGCATCAACGCGGGGGACTCGGGAAACACCATATATTTT
v_gene: TRBV5-1; d_gene: .; abundance: .; j_gene: TRBJ1-1; CDR3aa: CASSLAGRPEAFF; CDR3nt: TGCGCCAGCAGCTTGGCAGGGAGGCCTGAAGCTTTCTTT